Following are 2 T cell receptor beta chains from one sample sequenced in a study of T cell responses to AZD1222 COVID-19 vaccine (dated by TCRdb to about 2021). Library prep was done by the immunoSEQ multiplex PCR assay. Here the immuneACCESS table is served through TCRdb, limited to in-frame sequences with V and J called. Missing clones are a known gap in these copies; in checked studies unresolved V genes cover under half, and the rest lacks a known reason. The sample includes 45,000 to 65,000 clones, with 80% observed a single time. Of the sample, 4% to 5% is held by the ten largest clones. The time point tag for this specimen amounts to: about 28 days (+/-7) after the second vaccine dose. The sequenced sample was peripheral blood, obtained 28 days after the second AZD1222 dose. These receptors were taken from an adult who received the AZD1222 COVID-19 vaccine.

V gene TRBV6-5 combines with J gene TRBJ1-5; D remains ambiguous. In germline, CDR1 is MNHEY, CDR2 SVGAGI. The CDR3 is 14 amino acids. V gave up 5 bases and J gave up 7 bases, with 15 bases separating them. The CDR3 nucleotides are TGTGCCAGCAGTAACCAGCAAAGCACACAGCCCCAGCATTTT. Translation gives CASSNQQSTQPQHF.

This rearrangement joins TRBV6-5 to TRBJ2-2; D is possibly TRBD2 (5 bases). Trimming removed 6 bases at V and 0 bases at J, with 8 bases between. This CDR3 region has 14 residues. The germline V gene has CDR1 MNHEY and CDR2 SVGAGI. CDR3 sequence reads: CASRRTSNTGELFF. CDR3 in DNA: TGTGCCAGCAGGAGGACTTCGAACACCGGGGAGCTGTTTTTT.